These 19 T cell receptor beta chains share one sample of origin, sequenced in a study of vaccination and CD4 T cells after COVID-19. An Oncomine TCR Beta short-read assay was used to sequence the DNA from cultured CD4+ T cells. TCRdb reanalysed the PCR reads using MiXCR and keeps one entry per CDR3 protein. The data show some 7,000 distinct CDR3 sequences, 25% seen once. As to treatment: approximately nine-day PBMC culture with coronavirus spike peptide pools or control peptides (ViraFEST assay). These receptors have no known antigen. Sequencing was performed on CD4+ T cells from blood, cultured in vitro, taken after SARS-CoV-2 vaccination. These receptors were taken from a human donor who had recovered from COVID-19.

This clonotype was counted a few times. This chain uses TRBV6-5 with TRBJ2-7, with 7 positions matching TRBD1. The CDR3 is made up of 16 amino acids. J was trimmed by 0 bases and V by 4 bases; bases with no gene match: 9. Per germline, CDR1 MNHEY and CDR2 SVGAGI. The DNA of the CDR3 is TGTGCCAGCAGTTTCCCGACAGGGTCGGGCTCCTACGAGCAGTACTTC. Its protein is CASSFPTGSGSYEQYF.

Only a few counts were recorded for this clonotype. The rearrangement uses TRBV7-9 and TRBJ1-1; D call uncertain. This CDR3 has 14 amino acids. Germline values: CDR1 SEHNR, CDR2 FQNEAQ (reference sequence). Trimming removed 4 bases from V and 1 base from J, with 10 bases in between. CDR3 sequence: CASSSQSWNTEAFF. The CDR3 nucleotides read TGTGCCAGCAGCTCACAGAGCTGGAACACTGAAGCTTTCTTT.

CDR3 DNA: TGTGCCAGTAGTACACCTACCGGGACAGGGGATAAGTCCTACGAGCAGTACTTC. This encodes CASSTPTGTGDKSYEQYF. The chain employs TRBV19 and TRBJ2-7; 10 bases match TRBD1. Germline V gene data show CDR1 as LNHDA and CDR2 as SQIVND (reference sequence). With 4 bases clipped from V and 1 base from J, the junction kept 13 bases outside the gene matches. The CDR3 length is 18 residues.

The chain is built from TRBV19 and TRBJ2-1; 11 bases align to TRBD1. The germline V gene encodes CDR1 LNHDA and CDR2 SQIVND (reference sequence). The CDR3 has 13 amino acids. J was trimmed by 9 bases and V by 5 bases; bases with no gene match: 3. The DNA for the CDR3 is TGTGCCAGTAGTTGGACAGGGGGCGGTGAGCAGTTCTTC. Translation: CASSWTGGGEQFF.

This clonotype was seen only a few times. The rearrangement links TRBV20-1 to TRBJ2-1; 7 bases align to TRBD2. The V gene end was trimmed by 6 bases and the J gene end by 3 bases; junction bases not matched to a gene: 8. This CDR3 is built from 14 residues. Germline CDR1 reads DFQATT; CDR2 reads SNEGSKA (reference sequence). CDR3 bases: TGCAGTGCGTCATTCCAGCGGGGCTACAATGAGCAGTTCTTC. It codes for CSASFQRGYNEQFF.

J is TRBJ2-7 and V is TRBV11-3; TRBD1 aligns across 7 bases. J lost 2 bases, V lost 3 bases, and 10 bases had no gene match. The CDR3 loop spans 16 amino acids. Germline-derived CDR1 and CDR2 are SGHNT and YENEEA. The CDR3 nucleotides are TGTGCCAGCAGCTTCATACCCCGGACAGGAGCCTACGAGCAGTACTTC. It codes for CASSFIPRTGAYEQYF. Filled out from reference TRBV11-3 and TRBJ2-7, the complete variable domain reads EAGVVQSPRYKIIEKKQPVAFWCNPISGHNTLYWYLQNLGQGPELLIRYENEEAVDDSQLPKDRFSAERLKGVDSTLKIQPAELGDSAVYLCASSFIPRTGAYEQYFGPGTRLTVT.

V is TRBV20-1 and J is TRBJ2-1; tentative D call: TRBD2 (6 bases). Trimming took 1 base from V and 4 from J, leaving 14 bases between them. CDR3 length: 15 residues. In germline, CDR1 is DFQATT, CDR2 SNEGSKA (reference sequence). The CDR3 DNA reads as TGCAGTGCTAGAGCCTTAGCGGAGAAGTACAATGAGCAGTTCTTC. This gives the protein CSARALAEKYNEQFF.

CDR3 in DNA: TGTGCCACCAGTGACCCCGACAGGGGGCCTGAAGCTTTCTTT. Its translation is CATSDPDRGPEAFF. The V call is TRBV24-1, the J call TRBJ1-1; 10 positions agree with TRBD1. Germline trimming cut 4 bases from V and 6 bases from J; bases unmatched to any gene: 4. This CDR3 is built from 14 residues. Germline CDR1 and CDR2: KGHDR and SFDVKD.

By frequency in the sample, this clonotype is medium-sized (0.01 to 0.1%). The V gene is TRBV20-1, the J gene TRBJ2-7; the D gene could be TRBD1 or TRBD2 (5 bases each). Trimming stripped 0 bases from V and 4 bases from J, with 16 bases between. In germline, CDR1 is DFQATT, CDR2 SNEGSKA (reference sequence). The CDR3 is 15 residues long. This CDR3 is CSAREGTTGGYEQYF. CDR3 DNA sequence: TGCAGTGCTAGAGAGGGGACCACCGGAGGATACGAGCAGTACTTC.

V gene TRBV4-2 combines with J gene TRBJ2-5; a weak D match, TRBD2 (7 bases). The V gene lost 0 bases and the J gene lost 4 bases, with 18 bases spanning the gap. CDR3 length: 17 amino acids. Germline CDR1 reads LGHNA; CDR2 reads YNFKEQ. In DNA form, the CDR3 reads TGTGCCAGCAGCCAAGATGGGGCGGGGGCCGGGGGAGAGACCCAGTACTTC. As protein: CASSQDGAGAGGETQYF.

J is TRBJ1-1 and V is TRBV29-1; perhaps TRBD1 as D (5 bases). Trimming stripped 6 bases from V and 4 bases from J, with 18 bases between. Germline V lookup: CDR1 SQVTM, CDR2 ANQGSEA. This CDR3 is 14 amino acids long. As DNA, the CDR3 is TGCAGCGTCTCTCCCGTACGGGGCTCCACTGAAGCTTTCTTT. It translates to CSVSPVRGSTEAFF.

Only one count was recorded for this clonotype. V is TRBV19 and J is TRBJ1-2; perhaps TRBD1 as D (5 bases). With 4 bases removed from V and 4 bases from J, the gap between germline ends came to 13 bases. Germline loops: CDR1 LNHDA, CDR2 SQIVND (reference sequence). The CDR3 spans 14 residues. Written as DNA, the CDR3 is TGTGCCAGTAGTACCGAGGGACGGTTCTATGGCTACACCTTC. Translation: CASSTEGRFYGYTF. The whole variable domain, remainder taken from reference TRBV19 and TRBJ1-2, is DGGITQSPKYLFRKEGQNVTLSCEQNLNHDAMYWYRQDPGQGLRLIYYSQIVNDFQKGDIAEGYSVSREKKESFPLTVTSAQKNPTAFYLCASSTEGRFYGYTFGSGTRLTVV.

This clonotype qualifies as medium-sized. V and J are TRBV20-1 and TRBJ2-5; 7 bases are a match to TRBD2. Trimming took 1 base from V and 5 from J; bases not matched to a gene: 7. CDR3 size: 14 residues. From germline, CDR1 is DFQATT and CDR2 SNEGSKA (reference sequence). CDR3 sequence (DNA): TGCAGTGCTAGAGTTGGGAGGGCGACGGAGACCCAGTACTTC. This sequence encodes CSARVGRATETQYF.

The rearrangement joins TRBV20-1 to TRBJ1-1; TRBD1 might be the D (5 bases). The germline V gene has CDR1 DFQATT and CDR2 SNEGSKA (reference sequence). This CDR3 contains 13 residues. V was trimmed by 1 base and J by 7 bases, leaving 13 bases between them. The CDR3 DNA reads as TGCAGTGCTAGAGTTCCTGCAGGGCTTGAAGCTTTCTTT. Its protein is CSARVPAGLEAFF.

The chain is built from TRBV7-2 and TRBJ2-3; the match to TRBD2 covers 9 bases. The CDR3 runs to 16 residues. Losses at the gene ends were 1 base for V and 1 base for J; bases not matched to a gene: 3. Germline loops: CDR1 SGHTA, CDR2 FQGNSA. The CDR3 sequence: CASSLVAGGGTDTQYF. For the CDR3, the DNA is TGTGCCAGCAGCTTAGTGGCGGGAGGGGGCACAGATACGCAGTATTTT.

By proportion, this clonotype is medium-sized. The chain has TRBV7-2 and TRBJ2-7; D ambiguous. Germline V lookup: CDR1 SGHTA, CDR2 FQGNSA. The CDR3 is 14 amino acids. With 2 bases removed from V and 3 bases from J, the gap between germline ends came to 11 bases. DNA of the CDR3: TGTGCCAGCAGCTTAACCGGGTCGGGCTACGAGCAGTACTTC. Encoded protein: CASSLTGSGYEQYF.

The J gene is TRBJ2-4, the V gene TRBV7-3; the match to TRBD1 covers 7 bases. J lost 2 bases, V lost 5 bases, and 6 bases had no gene match. This CDR3 has 15 amino acids. CDR1 and CDR2 from the germline V gene are SGHTA and FQGTGA. The CDR3 here is CASSQTGSSKNIQYF. CDR3 DNA: TGTGCCAGCAGCCAGACAGGGTCGTCCAAAAACATTCAGTACTTC.

This clonotype was recorded a few times. The chain recombines TRBV28 with TRBJ2-5, with 9 bases fitting TRBD1. Germline V gene lookup returns CDR1 MDHEN and CDR2 SYDVKM. J gave up 3 bases and V 6 bases, and 11 bases lay outside the gene matches. CDR3 size: 16 residues. CDR3 DNA sequence: TGTGCCAGCAGCCAATACAGGGGGCAAGTTAAAGAGACCCAGTACTTC. It encodes CASSQYRGQVKETQYF.

J is TRBJ1-1 and V is TRBV6-4; D is undetermined. This CDR3 region has 13 residues. The germline V gene has CDR1 MRHNA and CDR2 SNTAGT. The ends were cut back, 0 bases at V and 1 base at J, with 3 bases in the middle. In DNA, the CDR3 is TGTGCCAGCAGTGACTCACAGAACACTGAAGCTTTCTTT. Residues: CASSDSQNTEAFF.